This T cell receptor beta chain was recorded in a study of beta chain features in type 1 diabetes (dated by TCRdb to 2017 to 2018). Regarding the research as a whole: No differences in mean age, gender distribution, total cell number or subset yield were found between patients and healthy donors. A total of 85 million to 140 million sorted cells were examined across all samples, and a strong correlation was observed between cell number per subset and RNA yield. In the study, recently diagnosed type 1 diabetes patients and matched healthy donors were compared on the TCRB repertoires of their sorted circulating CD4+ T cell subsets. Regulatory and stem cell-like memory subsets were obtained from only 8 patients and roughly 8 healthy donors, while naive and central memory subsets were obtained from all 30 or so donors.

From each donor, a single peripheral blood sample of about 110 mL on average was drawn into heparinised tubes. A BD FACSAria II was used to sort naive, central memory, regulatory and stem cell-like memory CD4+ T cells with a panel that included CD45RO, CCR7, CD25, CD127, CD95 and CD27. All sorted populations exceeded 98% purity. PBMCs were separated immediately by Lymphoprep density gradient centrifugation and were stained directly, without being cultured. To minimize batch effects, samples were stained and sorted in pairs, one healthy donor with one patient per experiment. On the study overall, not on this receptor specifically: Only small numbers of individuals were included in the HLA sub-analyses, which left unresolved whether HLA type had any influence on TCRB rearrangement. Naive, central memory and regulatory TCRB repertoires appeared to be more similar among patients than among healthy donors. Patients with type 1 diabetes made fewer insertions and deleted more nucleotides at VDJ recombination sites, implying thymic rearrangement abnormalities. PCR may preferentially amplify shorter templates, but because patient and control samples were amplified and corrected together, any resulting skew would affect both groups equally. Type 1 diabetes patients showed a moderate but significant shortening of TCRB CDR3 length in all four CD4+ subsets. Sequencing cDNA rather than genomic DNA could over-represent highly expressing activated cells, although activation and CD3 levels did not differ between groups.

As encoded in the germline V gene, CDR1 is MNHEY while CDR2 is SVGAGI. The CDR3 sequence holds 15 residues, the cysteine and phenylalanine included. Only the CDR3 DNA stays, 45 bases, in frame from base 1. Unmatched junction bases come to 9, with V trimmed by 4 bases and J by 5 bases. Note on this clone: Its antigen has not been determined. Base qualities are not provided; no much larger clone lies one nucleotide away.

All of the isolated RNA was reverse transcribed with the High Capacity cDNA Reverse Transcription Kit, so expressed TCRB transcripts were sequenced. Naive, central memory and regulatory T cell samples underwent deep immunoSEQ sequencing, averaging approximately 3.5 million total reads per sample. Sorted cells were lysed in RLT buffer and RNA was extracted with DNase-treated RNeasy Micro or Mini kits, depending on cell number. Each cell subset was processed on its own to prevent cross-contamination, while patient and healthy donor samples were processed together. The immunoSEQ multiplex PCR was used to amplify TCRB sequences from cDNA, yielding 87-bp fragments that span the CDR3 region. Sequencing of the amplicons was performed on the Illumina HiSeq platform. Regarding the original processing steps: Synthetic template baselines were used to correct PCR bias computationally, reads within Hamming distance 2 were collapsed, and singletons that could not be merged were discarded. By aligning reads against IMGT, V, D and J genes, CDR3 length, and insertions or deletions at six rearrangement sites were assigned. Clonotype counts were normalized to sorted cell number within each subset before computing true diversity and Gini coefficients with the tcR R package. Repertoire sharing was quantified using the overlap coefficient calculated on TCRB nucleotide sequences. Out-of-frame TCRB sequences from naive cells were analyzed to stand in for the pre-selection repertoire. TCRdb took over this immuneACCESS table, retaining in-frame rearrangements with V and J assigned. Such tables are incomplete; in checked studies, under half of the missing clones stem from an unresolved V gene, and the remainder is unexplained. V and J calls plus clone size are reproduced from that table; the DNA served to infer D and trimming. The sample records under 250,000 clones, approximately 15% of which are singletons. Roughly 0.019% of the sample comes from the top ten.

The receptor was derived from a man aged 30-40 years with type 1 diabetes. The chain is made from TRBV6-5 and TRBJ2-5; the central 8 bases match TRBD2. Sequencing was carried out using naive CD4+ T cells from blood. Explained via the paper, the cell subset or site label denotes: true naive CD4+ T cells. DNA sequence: TGTGCCAGCAGTTCCGCCGGGGGGGGTAGGGAGACCCAGTACTTC. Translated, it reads CASSSAGGGRETQYF.